The T cell receptor beta chain described here comes from a study of T cell changes during pregnancy in multiple sclerosis. This clone has a single count. The assay was immunoSEQ multiplex PCR, and TCRdb's table has in-frame clones only and misses some. The repertoire has 50,000 to 75,000 clones, 93% of them found once; the top ten carry roughly 2.6%. The receptor's source is a female donor with multiple sclerosis, enrolled in a pregnancy study. Material: CD8+ T cells from peripheral blood mononuclear cells, obtained in the third trimester of pregnancy.

CDR3 sequence (DNA): TGCGCCAGCAGCCAAGAGGGGGCTAGCGGGAGCCAAGAGACCCAGTACTTC. Translating it yields CASSQEGASGSQETQYF. J is TRBJ2-5 and V is TRBV4-1; 10 bases match TRBD2. The ends lost 0 bases at V and 1 base at J; junction bases unmatched: 5. The V gene's germline CDR1 is MGHRA and CDR2 YSYEKL. The CDR3 contains 17 residues.